Sequencing of this TCR beta chain was carried out in a study of T cell responses to AZD1222 COVID-19 vaccine. There are 16 residues in the CDR3. The V and J ends lost 2 bases and 1 base, in that order; junction bases with no gene match: 3. CDR1 LGHDT and CDR2 YNNKEL come from the germline V gene (reference sequence). Produced via immunoSEQ multiplex PCR; TCRdb's table is partial and in-frame only. The sample consists of 150,000 to 200,000 clones, 80% to 95% of them appearing once. The specimen was peripheral blood, collected on day 0 of AZD1222 vaccination. The V gene is TRBV3-1 (or the pseudogene TRBV3-2), the J gene TRBJ2-3; 10 bases line up with TRBD2. The clonotype comes from an adult in good health. The CDR3 loop is CASSQLSGGRTDTQYF. The DNA for the CDR3 is TGTGCCAGCAGCCAACTTAGCGGGGGGCGCACAGATACGCAGTATTTT.